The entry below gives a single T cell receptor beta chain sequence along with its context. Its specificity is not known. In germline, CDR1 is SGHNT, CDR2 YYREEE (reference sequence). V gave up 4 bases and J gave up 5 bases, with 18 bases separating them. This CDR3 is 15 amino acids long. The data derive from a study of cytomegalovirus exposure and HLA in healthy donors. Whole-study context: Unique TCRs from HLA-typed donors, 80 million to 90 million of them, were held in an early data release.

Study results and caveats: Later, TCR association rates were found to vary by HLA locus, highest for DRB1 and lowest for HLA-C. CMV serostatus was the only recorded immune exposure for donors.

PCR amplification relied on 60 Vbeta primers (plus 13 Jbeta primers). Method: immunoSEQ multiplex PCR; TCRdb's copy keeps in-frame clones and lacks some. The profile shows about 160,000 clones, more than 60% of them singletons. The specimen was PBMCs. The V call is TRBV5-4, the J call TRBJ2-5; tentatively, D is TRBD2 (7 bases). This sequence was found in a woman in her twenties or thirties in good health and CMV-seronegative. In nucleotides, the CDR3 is TGTGCCAGCAGCGAGGGGGGCGGGGGAAGGGAGACCCAGTACTTC. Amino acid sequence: CASSEGGGGRETQYF.